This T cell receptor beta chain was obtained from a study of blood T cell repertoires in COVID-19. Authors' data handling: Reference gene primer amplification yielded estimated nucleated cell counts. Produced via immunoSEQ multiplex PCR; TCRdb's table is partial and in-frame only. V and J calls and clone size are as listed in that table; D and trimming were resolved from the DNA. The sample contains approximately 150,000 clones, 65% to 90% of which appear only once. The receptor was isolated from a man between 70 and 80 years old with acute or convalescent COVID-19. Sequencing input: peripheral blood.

The CDR3 nucleotides are TGTGCCAGCAGCTTTGGCGGGAGCGGGGAGACCCAGTACTTC. Translating gives CASSFGGSGETQYF. The genes are TRBV7-3 and TRBJ2-5, with 7 bases identical to TRBD2. The V gene end was trimmed by 3 bases and the J gene end by 5 bases; junction bases not matched to a gene: 6. CDR3 length equals 14 residues. Looked up from germline, CDR1 is SGHTA and CDR2 is FQGTGA.